These 30 T cell receptor beta chains came from one sample sequenced in a study of cytomegalovirus exposure and HLA in healthy donors. It was with 60 Vbeta and 13 Jbeta primers that the PCR ran. The repertoire was sequenced with immunoSEQ multiplex PCR; TCRdb's copy has only in-frame clones and lacks some. The table records fewer than 200,000 clones, roughly 84% of them present only once. The sequenced material came from PBMCs. These receptors were obtained from a girl aged 2-15 years in good health and CMV-seropositive.

The V and J genes are TRBV7-2 and TRBJ1-2; D gene unclear. The CDR3 runs to 15 residues. V was pared by 4 bases and J by 3 bases, with 15 bases between. Germline assignment: CDR1 SGHTA and CDR2 FQGNSA. The CDR3 here is CASSSGRTGYYGYTF. The CDR3 DNA is TGTGCCAGCAGCTCAGGACGGACTGGCTACTATGGCTACACCTTC.

V usage is TRBV19 and J usage is TRBJ2-7, with TRBD1 matching 7 bases. The J segment lost 5 bases and the V segment lost 4 bases, leaving 8 bases of the junction unmatched. The germline gives CDR1 LNHDA, CDR2 SQIVND (reference sequence). CDR3 length: 14 residues. The chain's CDR3 is CASSTLDRAHEQYF. In nucleotides, the CDR3 is TGTGCCAGTAGTACCCTAGACAGGGCTCACGAGCAGTACTTC.

The V gene is TRBV5-6, the J gene TRBJ2-7; 8 bases align to TRBD2. Trimming took 5 bases from V and 4 from J; bases not matched to a gene: 14. The germline CDR1 and CDR2 sequences are SGHDT and YYEEEE. The CDR3 contains 16 residues. The CDR3 spells CASRPAGSAGVYEQYF. Here the CDR3 DNA reads TGTGCCAGCAGACCGGCGGGTTCAGCGGGAGTATACGAGCAGTACTTC.

The V gene is TRBV5-4, the J gene TRBJ1-2; TRBD1 matches at 7 bases. The CDR3 runs 14 residues. The V and J ends lost 4 bases and 3 bases, in that order; junction bases with no gene match: 6. The germline V gene encodes CDR1 SGHNT and CDR2 YYREEE (reference sequence). DNA for the CDR3: TGTGCCAGCAGCAACCCCCAGGGGGACTATGGCTACACCTTC. It yields the protein CASSNPQGDYGYTF.

The genes are TRBV6-4 and TRBJ1-2, with 7 positions matching TRBD1. The length of the CDR3 is 15 residues. Germline-derived CDR1 and CDR2 are MRHNA and SNTAGT. V dropped 0 bases and J dropped 4; count of bases not matched to a gene: 5. The CDR3 bases are TGTGCCAGCAGTGACTCTGGGACAGCGTCCTATGGCTACACCTTC. Its translation is CASSDSGTASYGYTF.

The chain combines TRBV11-2 with TRBJ2-5, with 9 nucleotides matching TRBD2. This CDR3 spans 14 amino acids. V gave up 1 base and J gave up 3 bases; unmatched junction bases: 0. In germline, CDR1 is SGHAT, CDR2 FQNNGV. CDR3 DNA: TGTGCCAGCAGCTTAGGGACTAGCGAAGAGACCCAGTACTTC. Translating gives CASSLGTSEETQYF.

The J gene is TRBJ2-1, the V gene TRBV5-1; D is perhaps TRBD1 (5 bases). Germline CDR1 is SGHRS and CDR2 is YFSETQ. Trimming took off 2 bases at V and 0 bases at J, with 24 bases between the two ends. The CDR3 is made up of 20 amino acids. CDR3 sequence: CASSFSPGRWTISSYNEQFF. CDR3 nucleotides: TGCGCCAGCAGCTTTTCCCCGGGCAGGTGGACAATAAGCTCCTACAATGAGCAGTTCTTC.

V is TRBV9 and J is TRBJ2-7, with D possibly being TRBD2 (6 bases). V was cut by 2 bases and J by 4 bases, with 13 bases left in between. Per the germline V gene, CDR1 is SGDLS and CDR2 is YYNGEE. The CDR3 length is 14 residues. The CDR3 sequence is CASSVDGRTYEQYF. The CDR3, as DNA: TGTGCCAGCAGCGTGGACGGGAGAACATACGAGCAGTACTTC.

The chain joins TRBV7-8 to TRBJ2-1; 7 bases align to TRBD2. The CDR3 sequence is 12 residues long. The ends lost 5 bases at V and 12 bases at J; junction bases unmatched: 7. Germline CDR1 SGHVS, CDR2 FQNEAQ. This chain's CDR3 is CASSPGSGGQFF. CDR3 sequence (DNA): TGTGCCAGCAGCCCCGGTTCGGGAGGGCAGTTCTTC.

This rearrangement joins TRBV6-1 to TRBJ2-1; a weak D match, TRBD1 (6 bases). V was clipped by 1 base and J by 8 bases, with 9 bases between them. Germline V gene data show CDR1 as MNHNS and CDR2 as SASEGT. The length of the CDR3 is 13 residues. Here the CDR3 reads CASSEVAGDEQFF. As DNA, the CDR3 is TGTGCCAGCAGTGAAGTTGCAGGGGATGAGCAGTTCTTC.

This sequence joins TRBV27 and TRBJ2-1; D gene ambiguous. The V end lost 3 bases, the J end lost 0 bases, and 9 bases lay between the germline ends. The CDR3 extends over 15 amino acids. Germline V gives CDR1 MNHEY, CDR2 SMNVEV (reference sequence). CDR3 DNA sequence: TGTGCCAGCAGTTTGCGGCGGAGCTCCTACAATGAGCAGTTCTTC. It encodes CASSLRRSSYNEQFF.

The J gene is TRBJ2-5, the V gene TRBV4-2, with 8 bases matching TRBD2. Germline loops: CDR1 LGHNA, CDR2 YNFKEQ. After removal of 0 bases from V and 7 bases from J, the junction contained 10 bases not matched to a gene. The CDR3 spans 16 residues. The CDR3 region is CASSQDRAPRGGTQYF. CDR3 DNA: TGTGCCAGCAGCCAAGATCGCGCCCCCCGGGGGGGGACCCAGTACTTC.

The rearrangement uses TRBV19 and TRBJ1-4, with no clear D. Germline V gene data show CDR1 as LNHDA and CDR2 as SQIVND (reference sequence). The V and J ends lost 7 bases and 0 bases respectively, with 9 bases between them. The CDR3 has 14 amino acids. The CDR3 reads CASKEQPTNEKLFF. The CDR3 DNA follows: TGTGCCAGTAAGGAACAGCCAACTAATGAAAAACTGTTTTTT. Supplemented by reference TRBV19 and TRBJ1-4, the full variable domain reads DGGITQSPKYLFRKEGQNVTLSCEQNLNHDAMYWYRQDPGQGLRLIYYSQIVNDFQKGDIAEGYSVSREKKESFPLTVTSAQKNPTAFYLCASKEQPTNEKLFFGSGTQLSVL.

This chain joins TRBV5-1 and TRBJ2-2; 13 nucleotides match TRBD2. CDR3 length: 16 amino acids. Germline V gene sequence: CDR1 SGHRS, CDR2 YFSETQ. The V segment lost 3 bases and the J segment 8 bases; nucleotides outside the gene matches: 7. The CDR3 bases are TGCGCCAGCAGCTCCGGGACTAGCGGGGTGAAGGGGGAGCTGTTTTTT. This gives the protein CASSSGTSGVKGELFF.

There are a few counts of this clone. V usage is TRBV6-6 and J usage is TRBJ2-2; 7 bases are a match to TRBD1. The CDR3 consists of 15 residues. V gave up 8 bases and J gave up 1 base; unmatched junction bases: 7. Germline V lookup: CDR1 MNHNY, CDR2 SVGAGI (reference sequence). The CDR3 DNA is TGTGCCAGCCTCAGAGGGACAGAGAACACCGGGGAGCTGTTTTTT. Encoded protein: CASLRGTENTGELFF.

CDR3 in amino acids: CASSVGVGASDTQYF. CDR3 DNA sequence: TGTGCCAGCAGCGTAGGGGTGGGAGCGTCAGATACGCAGTATTTT. V is TRBV9 and J is TRBJ2-3; the D gene is possibly TRBD2 (5 bases). The germline V gene has CDR1 SGDLS and CDR2 YYNGEE. Trimming stripped 0 bases from V and 4 bases from J, with 12 bases between. This CDR3 has 15 amino acids.

Written as DNA, the CDR3 is TGCGCCAGCAGCCAAGTAACGGGGCGGGGGAACTATGGCTACACCTTC. Amino acids: CASSQVTGRGNYGYTF. The rearrangement uses TRBV4-1 and TRBJ1-2; D might be TRBD1 (5 bases). CDR1 and CDR2 from the germline V gene are MGHRA and YSYEKL. Between the trimmed V and J ends, which lost 1 base and 2 bases, there was a span of 14 bases. CDR3 size: 16 residues.

This rearrangement joins TRBV25-1 to TRBJ1-2; maybe TRBD1 (6 bases). Trimming stripped 3 bases from V and 3 bases from J, with 14 bases between. CDR3 length equals 15 residues. Germline V gene sequence: CDR1 MGHDK, CDR2 SYGVNS. The CDR3 DNA is TGTGCCAGCAGTGACCCCGGGACACTGGACTATGGCTACACCTTC. Translated, it gives CASSDPGTLDYGYTF.

The genes are TRBV5-1 and TRBJ2-1, with D possibly TRBD2 on 6 matching bases. This CDR3 region has 16 residues. V was shortened by 0 bases and J by 0 bases, with 10 bases between the two germline ends. Per germline, CDR1 SGHRS and CDR2 YFSETQ. The CDR3: CASSLGRGGSYNEQFF. For the CDR3, the DNA is TGCGCCAGCAGCTTGGGGAGGGGTGGCTCCTACAATGAGCAGTTCTTC.

The CDR3 DNA follows: TGTGCCAGCAGTTACTTTGACAGGGGGAGCTCTGGCTACACCTTC. The encoded protein is CASSYFDRGSSGYTF. V gene TRBV6-5 combines with J gene TRBJ1-2; 9 bases are a match to TRBD1. The CDR3 has 15 residues. V lost 1 base, J lost 7 bases, and 7 bases stayed unmatched. Germline V CDR1 and CDR2: MNHEY, SVGAGI.

In nucleotides, the CDR3 is TGCAGTGCTAGAGATCGCGGCGAGCAGTACTTC. It yields the protein CSARDRGEQYF. The rearrangement uses TRBV20-1 and TRBJ2-7; D is unresolved. The germline V and J ends were trimmed by 0 bases and 6 bases, with 6 bases remaining between them. Germline V gene sequence: CDR1 DFQATT, CDR2 SNEGSKA (reference sequence). This CDR3 region has 11 residues.

This clone was seen only a few times. The V and J genes are TRBV4-1 and TRBJ2-1; D unresolved. Trimming left V 5 bases short and J 4 bases short, with 12 bases between. The CDR3 is 14 amino acids. CDR1 MGHRA and CDR2 YSYEKL come from the germline V gene. DNA of the CDR3: TGCGCCAGCAGCAAGCCAGGAACATACAATGAGCAGTTCTTC. Amino acid sequence: CASSKPGTYNEQFF.

The chain employs TRBV5-6 and TRBJ2-3; 9 positions agree with TRBD2. J gave up 3 bases and V 4 bases, and 9 bases lay outside the gene matches. The CDR3 has 16 amino acids. Germline CDR1 is SGHDT and CDR2 is YYEEEE. CDR3 bases: TGTGCCAGCAGCGGGACTAGCTCGTGGGTTACAGATACGCAGTATTTT. Translating gives CASSGTSSWVTDTQYF. Full variable domain (missing parts from reference TRBV5-6 and TRBJ2-3): DAGVTQSPTHLIKTRGQQVTLRCSPKSGHDTVSWYQQALGQGPQFIFQYYEEEERQRGNFPDRFSGHQFPNYSSELNVNALLLGDSALYLCASSGTSSWVTDTQYFGPGTRLTVL.

This chain connects TRBV19 to TRBJ1-3; D gene ambiguous. The length of the CDR3 is 14 residues. CDR1 and CDR2 (germline): LNHDA, SQIVND (reference sequence). V lost 3 bases and J lost 0, with 6 bases in between. DNA of the CDR3: TGTGCCAGTAGTATCAGGTACTCTGGAAACACCATATATTTT. Translation: CASSIRYSGNTIYF. The entire variable domain, with the rest obtained from reference TRBV19 and TRBJ1-3, is as follows: DGGITQSPKYLFRKEGQNVTLSCEQNLNHDAMYWYRQDPGQGLRLIYYSQIVNDFQKGDIAEGYSVSREKKESFPLTVTSAQKNPTAFYLCASSIRYSGNTIYFGEGSWLTVV.

The chain joins TRBV11-2 to TRBJ2-3, with 7 bases lining up with TRBD2. The CDR3 length is 16 residues. Germline-derived CDR1 and CDR2 are SGHAT and FQNNGV. V lost 3 bases, J lost 4 bases, and 10 bases stayed unmatched. The CDR3 here is CASSFWGGRSADTQYF. Written as DNA, the CDR3 is TGTGCCAGCAGCTTTTGGGGCGGGAGATCGGCAGATACGCAGTATTTT.

The V call is TRBV5-5, the J call TRBJ2-7; D remains unclear. Trimming shortened V by 1 base and J by 3 bases, and 11 bases separated the two germline ends. The germline CDR1 and CDR2 sequences are SGHKS and YYEKEE (reference sequence). The CDR3 runs 14 residues. CDR3 amino acids: CASSLYTVNYEQYF. The CDR3 DNA reads as TGTGCCAGCAGCTTGTATACGGTTAACTACGAGCAGTACTTC. Supplemented by reference TRBV5-5 and TRBJ2-7, the full variable domain reads DAGVTQSPTHLIKTRGQQVTLRCSPISGHKSVSWYQQVLGQGPQFIFQYYEKEERGRGNFPDRFSARQFPNYSSELNVNALLLGDSALYLCASSLYTVNYEQYFGPGTRLTVT.

The chain is built from TRBV27 and TRBJ1-5, with D possibly TRBD1 on 6 matching bases. V gave up 7 bases and J gave up 1 base, with 11 bases separating them. CDR1 and CDR2 from the germline V gene are MNHEY and SMNVEV (reference sequence). The CDR3 extends over 14 amino acids. The CDR3 nucleotides are TGTGCCAGCAAGGGGGGGGCCAGCAATCAGCCCCAGCATTTT. Protein product: CASKGGASNQPQHF.

V and J are TRBV2 and TRBJ1-4; D unclear. The V gene lost 5 bases and the J gene lost 4 bases, with 11 bases spanning the gap. From germline, CDR1 is SNHLY and CDR2 FYNNEI. This CDR3 contains 14 residues. The CDR3 DNA follows: TGTGCCAGCAGTACGCAACACAGTAATGAAAAACTGTTTTTT. The encoded protein is CASSTQHSNEKLFF.

This chain links TRBV6-4 with TRBJ2-7; tentatively, D is TRBD1 (6 bases). V gave up 6 bases and J gave up 5 bases, with 17 bases separating them. The CDR3 contains 14 residues. Germline V gene lookup returns CDR1 MRHNA and CDR2 SNTAGT. The chain's CDR3 is CASSSHREAHEQYF. The CDR3 DNA sequence: TGTGCCAGCAGCTCCCACAGGGAAGCCCACGAGCAGTACTTC.

J is TRBJ2-5 and V is TRBV19; 11 positions agree with TRBD1. Germline V gene data show CDR1 as LNHDA and CDR2 as SQIVND (reference sequence). Trimming removed 3 bases from V and 5 bases from J; junction bases left unmatched: 2. The CDR3 totals 14 residues. The CDR3 here is CASSIRDRGETQYF. In DNA form, the CDR3 reads TGTGCCAGTAGTATCAGGGACAGGGGGGAGACCCAGTACTTC.